The text below deals with one T cell receptor beta chain. The antigen remains undetermined. The authors incorporated unique molecular identifiers into the TCR beta cDNA libraries. MiXCR, run by TCRdb on the PCR reads, gives a single entry per CDR3 protein. The data show hundreds of thousands of distinct CDR3 sequences, 59% seen once. The CDR3 runs to 20 residues. V was clipped by 2 bases and J by 0 bases, with 23 bases between them. CDR1 SEHNR and CDR2 FQNEAQ come from the germline V gene (reference sequence). The sample originates from a study of post-analysis software for immune sequencing data. Broader study findings: Patients with multiple sclerosis recorded significantly lower normalized Chao1 diversity than controls, the study found. Among four to six TRBV segments more frequent in patients than controls were TRBV5-6, TRBV5-1 and TRBV20-1. F measure clustering grouped samples strongly by preparation batch.

The sequenced material came from blood. This chain links TRBV7-9 with TRBJ2-1; D gene unclear. The TCR originated in a girl aged 2-15 years with multiple sclerosis. The CDR3 loop reads CASSLNHRAGPVHSYNEQFF. The CDR3, as DNA: TGTGCCAGCAGCTTAAACCACCGGGCCGGACCTGTACACTCCTACAATGAGCAGTTCTTC. The variable domain in full, completed from reference TRBV7-9 and TRBJ2-1, reads DTGVSQNPRHKITKRGQNVTFRCDPISEHNRLYWYRQTLGQGPEFLTYFQNEAQLEKSRLLSDRFSAERPKGSFSTLEIQRTEQGDSAMYLCASSLNHRAGPVHSYNEQFFGPGTRLTVL.